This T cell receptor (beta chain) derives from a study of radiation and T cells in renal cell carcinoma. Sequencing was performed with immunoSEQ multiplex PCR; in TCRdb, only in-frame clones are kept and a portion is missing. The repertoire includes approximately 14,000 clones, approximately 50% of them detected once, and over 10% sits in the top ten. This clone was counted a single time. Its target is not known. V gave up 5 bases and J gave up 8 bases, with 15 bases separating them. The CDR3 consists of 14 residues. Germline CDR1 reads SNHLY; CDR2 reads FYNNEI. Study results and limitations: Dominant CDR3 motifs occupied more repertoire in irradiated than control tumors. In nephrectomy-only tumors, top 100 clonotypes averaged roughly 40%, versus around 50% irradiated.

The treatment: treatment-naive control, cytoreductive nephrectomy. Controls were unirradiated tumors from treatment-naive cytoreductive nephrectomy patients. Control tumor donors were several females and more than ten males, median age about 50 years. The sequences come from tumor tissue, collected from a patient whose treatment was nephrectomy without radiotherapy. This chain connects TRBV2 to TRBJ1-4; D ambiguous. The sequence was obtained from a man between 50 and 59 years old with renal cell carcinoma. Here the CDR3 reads CASSTALIGEKLFF. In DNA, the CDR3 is TGTGCCAGCAGTACGGCCCTGATCGGGGAAAAACTGTTTTTT.